Presented here are 17 T cell receptor beta chains from one specimen sequenced in a study. TCRdb used MiXCR to reprocess the 5' RACE reads, holding one entry per CDR3 protein. The table records roughly 52,000 distinct CDR3 sequences, about a sixth of them present only once. Sequencing was done on a sample of naive CD4+ T cells sorted from blood. The subset here: naive CD4+ T cells, CD4+CD45RA+CD25-. All receptors derive from a female donor with breast cancer.

This clonotype has more than one count but fewer than ten. CDR3 in amino acids: CASSRTLGDTEAFF. CDR3 nucleotide sequence: TGTGCCAGCAGCCGGACCCTGGGAGACACTGAAGCTTTCTTT. The gene calls are TRBV11-2 and TRBJ1-1; no clear D gene. Trimming took off 5 bases at V and 3 bases at J, with 13 bases between the two ends. Germline V lookup: CDR1 SGHAT, CDR2 FQNNGV. This CDR3 has 14 amino acids.

Details on this clonotype: An end of the junction does not agree with germline; a read error may underlie this. This CDR3 is CASSTIAGKRNEQSF. DNA of the CDR3: TGCGCCAGCAGCACGATAGCGGGAAAAAGGAATGAGCAGTCCTTC. The chain uses TRBV5-1 and TRBJ2-1, with 8 bases that match TRBD2. This CDR3 is 15 amino acids long. Germline CDR1 reads SGHRS; CDR2 reads YFSETQ.

The rearrangement links TRBV30 to TRBJ2-5, with D perhaps TRBD2 (6 bases). V lost 3 bases to trimming and J lost 5 bases, with 16 bases between them. The CDR3 loop spans 14 amino acids. Per germline, CDR1 GTSNPN and CDR2 SVGIG (reference sequence). For the CDR3, the DNA is TGTGCCTGGAGGGGGGGTTGGGCTGAGGAGACCCAGTACTTC. This sequence encodes CAWRGGWAEETQYF.

This chain connects TRBV4-2 to TRBJ2-7; TRBD2 aligns across 9 bases. V shed 0 bases, J shed 2 bases, and the junction held 2 bases outside the gene matches. The germline V gene has CDR1 LGHNA and CDR2 YNFKEQ. The CDR3 runs to 15 residues. As DNA, the CDR3 is TGTGCCAGCAGCCAAGACGCTAGCGGGACCTACGAGCAGTACTTC. It translates to CASSQDASGTYEQYF.

The rearrangement links TRBV5-1 to TRBJ2-5; possibly TRBD1 for D (6 bases). The V end was cut by 3 bases, the J end by 3 bases, with 12 bases between. This CDR3 spans 14 amino acids. CDR1 is SGHRS, CDR2 YFSETQ, per germline. The DNA for the CDR3 is TGCGCCAGCAGCTCACAATACAGGGAAGAGACCCAGTACTTC. It specifies CASSSQYREETQYF.

This clonotype has ten or more counts. This rearrangement joins TRBV7-3 to TRBJ1-2; TRBD1 is a possible D gene (5 bases). V dropped 2 bases and J dropped 2 bases, with 9 bases sitting between them. Germline CDR1 and CDR2: SGHTA and FQGTGA. This CDR3 is built from 14 residues. For the CDR3, the DNA is TGTGCCAGCAGCTTAGAGGCAGGGAACTATGGCTACACCTTC. This codes for CASSLEAGNYGYTF.

This clonotype was counted once. The final CDR3 position lacks the conserved phenylalanine or tryptophan, pointing to a likely read error. This chain links TRBV20-1 with TRBJ2-3; 7 bases line up with TRBD2. Germline values: CDR1 DFQATT, CDR2 SNEGSKA (reference sequence). J was trimmed by 4 bases and V by 6 bases; bases with no gene match: 10. The length of the CDR3 is 14 residues. CDR3 residues: CSARRGSGADTQYS. For the CDR3, the DNA is TGCAGTGCCCGGCGCGGGAGTGGCGCAGATACGCAGTATTCT.

The V call is TRBV5-5, the J call TRBJ1-2; D is unclear. Germline V gene data show CDR1 as SGHKS and CDR2 as YYEKEE (reference sequence). The V and J ends lost 0 bases and 10 bases respectively, with 16 bases between them. This CDR3 is built from 14 residues. The CDR3 nucleotides are TGTGCCAGCAGCTTGGGCCCGGATGGCCCATACTACACCTTC. Translated: CASSLGPDGPYYTF.

Details on this clonotype: This may come from a read error, since a much larger clone is one base off. V and J are TRBV28 and TRBJ2-2; the match to TRBD1 covers 9 bases. CDR1 and CDR2 from the germline V gene are MDHEN and SYDVKM. The CDR3 is made up of 17 amino acids. Here the CDR3 DNA reads TGTGCCAGCGGTTTCGGATCCTGGGACAGGGTTACCGGGGAGCTGTTTTTT. Its protein is CASGFGSWDRVTGELFF.

This clonotype was detected a few times. In DNA, the CDR3 is TGTGCCAGCAGCTTGGTAGTGACAGGGGGCATCAACGAGCAGTACTTC. This translates into CASSLVVTGGINEQYF. The chain recombines TRBV5-6 with TRBJ2-7, with 10 bases lining up with TRBD1. The CDR3 spans 16 residues. After removal of 0 bases from V and 5 bases from J, the junction contained 8 bases not matched to a gene. The germline V gene encodes CDR1 SGHDT and CDR2 YYEEEE.

On this clonotype: This could be a read error, since a much larger clone is one nucleotide away. V is TRBV7-2 and J is TRBJ2-3; no definite D call. From germline, CDR1 is SGHTA and CDR2 FQGNSA. Trimming left V 1 base short and J 4 bases short, with 9 bases between. This CDR3 comprises 14 residues. CDR3 nucleotide sequence: TGTGCCAGCAGCTTAGGCTGTCGTTCAGATACGCAGTATTTT. This codes for CASSLGCRSDTQYF.

This clonotype appeared a few times. The J gene is TRBJ2-7, the V gene TRBV15; D is uncertain. Germline V gene lookup returns CDR1 LNHNV and CDR2 YYDKDF (reference sequence). The CDR3 is 14 residues long. Trimming pared 3 bases from V and 4 bases from J, leaving 13 bases between. The CDR3 protein is CATSSGSSLYEQYF. The CDR3 coding sequence is TGTGCCACCAGCAGCGGTTCCAGCCTTTACGAGCAGTACTTC. The full variable domain, completed using reference TRBV15 and TRBJ2-7, is DAMVIQNPRYQVTQFGKPVTLSCSQTLNHNVMYWYQQKSSQAPKLLFHYYDKDFNNEADTPDNFQSRRPNTSFCFLDIRSPGLGDTAMYLCATSSGSSLYEQYFGPGTRLTVT.

This clonotype was seen a handful of times. This chain uses TRBV20-1 with TRBJ2-4; D is undetermined. The length of the CDR3 is 14 residues. The V gene's germline CDR1 is DFQATT and CDR2 SNEGSKA (reference sequence). Trimming took off 4 bases at V and 6 bases at J, with 16 bases between the two ends. The CDR3 sequence is CSANLAVELNIQYF. CDR3 nucleotides: TGCAGTGCTAATCTCGCGGTGGAATTAAACATTCAGTACTTC.

A remark on this clonotype: It is likely a read error, because the conserved phenylalanine at the end of the CDR3 is missing. This chain joins TRBV27 and TRBJ2-7, with D possibly being TRBD1 (6 bases). V was trimmed by 4 bases and J by 6 bases, leaving 19 bases between them. Germline V lookup: CDR1 MNHEY, CDR2 SMNVEV (reference sequence). The CDR3 covers 15 residues. CDR3 loop: CASSSPFRQVGEQYS. CDR3 sequence (DNA): TGTGCCAGCAGTTCCCCCTTCCGACAGGTGGGCGAGCAGTACTCC.

A remark on this clonotype: A read error may account for a junction end that differs from germline. The chain couples TRBV7-6 to TRBJ2-1; 10 bases map to TRBD2. Germline loops: CDR1 SGHVS, CDR2 FNYEAQ. CDR3 size: 15 residues. The CDR3 region has the DNA TGTGCCAGCAGCGTAGCTAGCGGGGGTGGCAATGAGCAGTTCTTC. This codes for CASSVASGGGNEQFF.

The CDR3: CASSTMGMETQYF. DNA of the CDR3: TGTGCCAGCAGTACAATGGGGATGGAGACCCAGTACTTC. This chain uses TRBV2 with TRBJ2-5; D is uncertain. This CDR3 is 13 amino acids long. The V and J ends lost 5 bases and 5 bases respectively, with 12 bases between them. Germline V gives CDR1 SNHLY, CDR2 FYNNEI.

The rearrangement uses TRBV10-3 and TRBJ1-3; tentatively, D is TRBD1 (5 bases). Trimming pared 0 bases from V and 0 bases from J, leaving 6 bases between. The CDR3 length is 15 residues. Germline V lookup: CDR1 ENHRY, CDR2 SYGVKD. CDR3 loop: CAISESGRSGNTIYF. CDR3 nucleotides: TGTGCCATCAGTGAGTCGGGGCGCTCTGGAAACACCATATATTTT.